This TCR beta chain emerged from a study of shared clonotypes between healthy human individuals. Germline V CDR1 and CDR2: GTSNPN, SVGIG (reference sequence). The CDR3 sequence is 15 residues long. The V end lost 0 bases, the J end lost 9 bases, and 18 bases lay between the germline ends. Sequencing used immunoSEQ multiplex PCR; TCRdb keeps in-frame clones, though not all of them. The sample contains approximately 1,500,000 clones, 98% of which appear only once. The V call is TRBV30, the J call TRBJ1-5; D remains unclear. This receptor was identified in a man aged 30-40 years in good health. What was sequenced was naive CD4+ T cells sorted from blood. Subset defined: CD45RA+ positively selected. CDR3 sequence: CAWSVLGRSLSPQHF. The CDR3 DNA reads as TGTGCCTGGAGTGTACTGGGTAGATCCCTGTCGCCCCAGCATTTT.